These T cell receptor beta chains were read from a single sample in a study of molecular identifiers for immune sequencing clone quantification. TCRdb fed the PCR reads into MiXCR, producing one record per CDR3 protein. The sample has 490,000 or so distinct CDR3 sequences; roughly 26% are singletons. The sample was naive CD8+ T cells from blood, with Jurkat cell RNA spiked in. The receptors come from a human donor in good health. Some libraries in this study had Jurkat cell RNA spiked in. CDR3s include the opening cysteine and the closing phenylalanine or tryptophan. A D gene is named only where the DNA matches it firmly. Not every row has a clone size; where given, it reads once, few, many or a size class.

clone_size d_call j_call v_call cdr3_aa cdr3_nt
few . TRBJ2-2 TRBV4-1 CASSQDRSLRELFF TGCGCCAGCAGCCAAGATCGGTCCCTCCGGGAGCTGTTTTTT
. . TRBJ1-3 TRBV5-1 CTSGLVSDSGNTIYF TGCACCAGCGGCTTGGTTTCAGACTCTGGAAACACCATATATTTT
many . TRBJ1-5 TRBV6-6 CASSTSGNQPQHF TGTGCCAGCAGTACGTCAGGGAACCAGCCCCAGCATTTT
few . TRBJ1-1 TRBV3-1 CASSPARTDGGTEAFF TGTGCCAGCAGCCCCGCTCGTACGGACGGGGGCACTGAAGCTTTCTTT
few TRBD1 TRBJ1-3 TRBV3-1 CASSQITGAGNTIYF TGTGCCAGCAGCCAGATAACAGGGGCTGGAAACACCATATATTTT
. . TRBJ2-3 TRBV19 CASSIDSDPKPDTQYF TGTGCCAGTAGTATCGACTCCGATCCTAAGCCAGATACGCAGTATTTT
many TRBD1 TRBJ2-3 TRBV2 CASSDGQGADTQYF TGTGCCAGCAGTGACGGACAGGGGGCAGATACGCAGTATTTT
. . TRBJ2-7 TRBV9 CASSGPLGDEQYF TGTGCCAGCAGCGGACCGTTGGGCGACGAGCAGTACTTC
few . TRBJ2-3 TRBV3-1 CASSHPAGTDTQYF TGTGCCAGCAGCCATCCGGCTGGCACAGATACGCAGTATTTT
. . TRBJ2-3 TRBV6-5 CASSYSWLVSSTDTQYF TGTGCCAGCAGTTACTCCTGGCTGGTCTCTAGCACAGATACGCAGTATTTT
few . TRBJ1-6 TRBV4-3 CASSQGGFNSPLHF TGCGCCAGCAGCCAAGGGGGGTTTAATTCACCCCTCCACTTT
many . TRBJ2-7 TRBV28 CASSRPGSYEQYF TGTGCCAGCAGCCGTCCGGGCTCCTACGAGCAGTACTTC
. TRBD2 TRBJ2-5 TRBV3-1 CASSQDITSGSLSEETQYF TGTGCCAGCAGCCAAGATATTACTAGCGGGAGCCTTTCAGAAGAGACCCAGTACTTC
. TRBD2 TRBJ2-7 TRBV9 CTSSVAAGGTYEQYF TGTACCAGCAGCGTAGCAGCGGGAGGTACTTACGAGCAGTACTTC
. . TRBJ2-3 TRBV15 CATSQILGATDTQYF TGTGCCACCAGCCAAATCCTGGGAGCAACAGATACGCAGTATTTT
many . TRBJ1-1 TRBV20-1 CSARDLLGQLIEAFF TGCAGTGCTAGAGATCTTTTAGGGCAGTTAATAGAAGCTTTCTTT
many . TRBJ2-7 TRBV27 CASTQWQGAYEQYF TGTGCCAGCACTCAGTGGCAGGGAGCCTACGAGCAGTACTTC
. . TRBJ2-7 TRBV27 CASGAGTGSYEQYF TGTGCCAGCGGGGCGGGGACGGGGTCCTACGAGCAGTACTTC
. TRBD1 TRBJ2-5 TRBV28 CASSSIPQDYRDSQETQYF TGTGCCAGCAGTTCTATTCCTCAAGATTATCGGGACAGCCAAGAGACCCAGTACTTC
many . TRBJ2-3 TRBV29-1 CSVVTETGNFITDTQYF TGCAGCGTGGTAACCGAAACAGGGAATTTTATAACAGATACGCAGTATTTT
few . TRBJ2-7 TRBV20-1 CSASLIAVSSYEQYF TGCAGTGCTAGTCTGATAGCGGTCAGCTCCTACGAGCAGTACTTC
few . TRBJ2-7 TRBV12-3/TRBV12-4 CASSFKGSYEQYF TGTGCCAGCAGTTTTAAGGGTTCCTACGAGCAGTACTTC
few TRBD1 TRBJ2-1 TRBV7-2 CASSLWTGGGNEQFF TGTGCCAGCAGCCTCTGGACAGGGGGAGGCAATGAGCAGTTCTTC
. . TRBJ2-7 TRBV27 CASSPGPIRYYEQYF TGTGCCAGCAGTCCCGGACCGATAAGGTACTACGAGCAGTACTTC
once TRBD1 TRBJ1-1 TRBV2 CSSNGETGPESTFF TGTTCCAGCAACGGAGAGACAGGGCCCGAGTCGACTTTCTTT
many . TRBJ2-7 TRBV9 CASSPTESRYYEQYF TGTGCCAGCAGCCCCACAGAGTCCCGGTACTACGAGCAGTACTTC
many . TRBJ2-5 TRBV9 CASSSNARNQETQYF TGTGCCAGCAGCTCAAATGCCAGAAACCAAGAGACCCAGTACTTC
many TRBD1 TRBJ2-1 TRBV4-3 CASSQESGTVYNEQFF TGCGCCAGCAGCCAAGAGTCCGGGACAGTCTACAATGAGCAGTTCTTC
few . TRBJ2-2 TRBV12-3/TRBV12-4 CASSGRPNTGELFF TGTGCCAGCAGCGGACGGCCGAACACCGGGGAGCTGTTTTTT
. . TRBJ1-4 TRBV4-1 CASSRDIGEWKLLF TGCGCCAGCAGCCGAGATATCGGGGAGTGGAAACTGCTTTTT
. . TRBJ2-7 TRBV28 CASRQKVGGPTSYEQYF TGTGCCAGCAGACAAAAAGTGGGGGGTCCGACCTCCTACGAGCAGTACTTC
few TRBD2 TRBJ2-3 TRBV6-5 CASSLFGGGRTDTQYF TGTGCCAGCAGTCTCTTCGGGGGGGGACGCACAGATACGCAGTATTTT
many . TRBJ1-4 TRBV7-6 CASSLISNEKLFF TGTGCCAGCAGCTTAATCTCGAATGAAAAACTGTTTTTT
many . TRBJ1-1 TRBV28 CASSFSQDKLNTEAFF TGTGCCAGCAGTTTTTCCCAAGACAAATTGAACACTGAAGCTTTCTTT
few . TRBJ2-1 TRBV4-3 CASSQVLAGDNEQFF TGCGCCAGCAGCCAAGTGTTGGCTGGAGACAATGAGCAGTTCTTC
many . TRBJ1-2 TRBV12-3/TRBV12-4 CASSPGNYGYTF TGTGCCAGCAGTCCAGGGAACTATGGCTACACCTTC
. . TRBJ2-3 TRBV11-2 CASSLVRGQPTDTQYF TGTGCCAGCAGCTTAGTGCGCGGCCAGCCCACAGATACGCAGTATTTT
many TRBD1 TRBJ2-7 TRBV7-9 CASSDGQGIVSEQYF TGTGCCAGCAGCGACGGACAGGGAATCGTCTCCGAGCAGTACTTC
many . TRBJ2-2 TRBV12-5 CASGLELNTGELFF TGTGCTAGTGGTTTGGAACTGAACACCGGGGAGCTGTTTTTT
many . TRBJ2-7 TRBV4-3 CASSQEWEGPAYEQYF TGCGCCAGCAGCCAAGAATGGGAAGGACCCGCCTACGAGCAGTACTTC
. . TRBJ2-5 TRBV9 CVSSRGETGQETQYF TGTGTCAGCAGCCGCGGGGAAACAGGACAAGAGACCCAGTACTTC
many . TRBJ2-7 TRBV5-4 CASSVARTYEQYF TGTGCCAGCAGCGTAGCGAGGACCTACGAGCAGTACTTC
few . TRBJ2-5 TRBV14 CASSQDYLGETQYF TGTGCCAGCAGCCAAGATTATCTCGGAGAGACCCAGTACTTC
. TRBD2 TRBJ2-1 TRBV20-1 CSARVRTSGKNEQFF TGCAGTGCTAGAGTTCGGACTAGCGGGAAGAATGAGCAGTTCTTC
. . TRBJ1-5 TRBV6-4 CASSDDSYSNQPQHF TGTGCCAGCAGTGACGACAGTTATAGCAATCAGCCCCAGCATTTT
. . TRBJ1-1 TRBV12-3/TRBV12-4 CASSRTPEAFF TGTGCCAGCAGCCGGACACCTGAAGCTTTCTTT
. . TRBJ1-1 TRBV4-3 CASSQELGDFSSTEAFF TGCGCCAGCAGCCAAGAGTTGGGTGACTTTTCTAGTACTGAAGCTTTCTTT
many . TRBJ2-7 TRBV7-6 CASSLAGGDYEQYF TGTGCCAGCAGCTTAGCGGGGGGTGACTACGAGCAGTACTTC
many . TRBJ2-5 TRBV7-9 CATRDLRETQYF TGTGCCACGCGGGACTTGAGAGAGACCCAGTACTTC
. . TRBJ1-1 TRBV13 CASSLAGNTEASF TGTGCCAGCAGCTTAGCAGGTAACACTGAAGCTTCCTTT